This entry lists 17 T cell receptor beta chains sequenced from one sample in a study of shared clonotypes between healthy human individuals. Clones were sequenced by immunoSEQ multiplex PCR, and TCRdb holds only the in-frame ones, with some missing. The sample lists 950,000 to 1,100,000 clones; 70% to 80% were seen once. The sequencing sample was made of memory CD4+ T cells sorted from blood. Subset meaning: CD45RA-negative fraction. The receptors shown here come from a man between 18 and 29 years old in good health.

The rearrangement uses TRBV7-9 and TRBJ2-5; no definite D call. V was trimmed by 2 bases and J by 10 bases, leaving 8 bases between them. The germline V gene encodes CDR1 SEHNR and CDR2 FQNEAQ (reference sequence). The CDR3 totals 11 residues. CDR3 bases: TGTGCCAGCAGCTTACATGGAGACCAGTACTTC. Translation: CASSLHGDQYF.

This clone was seen only a few times. A much larger clonotype is one base distant, so this may be a read error. The chain is built from TRBV7-8 and TRBJ1-1, with 7 bases aligning to TRBD1. The CDR3 consists of 14 residues. The germline V gene has CDR1 SGHVS and CDR2 FQNEAQ. V trimming: 5 bases; J trimming: 1 base; junction bases outside the gene matches: 4. Here the CDR3 reads CASSIRQGNTEAFF. CDR3 sequence (DNA): TGTGCCAGCAGCATCCGACAGGGGAACACTGAAGCTTTCTTT.

The genes are TRBV7-2 and TRBJ2-7; 10 bases agree with TRBD2. The CDR3 has 15 amino acids. V gave up 1 base and J gave up 2 bases; unmatched junction bases: 2. Per germline, CDR1 SGHTA and CDR2 FQGNSA. CDR3 sequence reads: CASSLGSGRTYEQYF. Here the CDR3 DNA reads TGTGCCAGCAGCTTAGGTAGCGGGAGGACCTACGAGCAGTACTTC.

The chain is built from TRBV11-2 and TRBJ2-2, with D possibly TRBD1 on 5 matching bases. The germline CDR1 and CDR2 sequences are SGHAT and FQNNGV. This CDR3 has 15 residues. V was pared by 5 bases and J by 1 base, with 11 bases between. The CDR3 loop is CASSAYTGNTGELFF. The CDR3 DNA sequence: TGTGCCAGCAGCGCTTACACAGGGAACACCGGGGAGCTGTTTTTT.

This rearrangement joins TRBV4-1 to TRBJ1-6; D is undetermined. V was cut by 1 base and J by 4 bases, with 8 bases left in between. This CDR3 is built from 15 residues. Germline values: CDR1 MGHRA, CDR2 YSYEKL. CDR3 sequence reads: CASSQGYTYNSPLHF. The CDR3 region has the DNA TGCGCCAGCAGCCAAGGATATACATATAATTCACCCCTCCACTTT.

This clone was seen only a few times. CDR3 sequence reads: CASSLGTQGRETQYF. CDR3 coding DNA: TGTGCCAGCAGTTTAGGTACCCAGGGCAGGGAGACCCAGTACTTC. J is TRBJ2-5 and V is TRBV28, with TRBD1 as a possible D gene (5 bases). The germline gives CDR1 MDHEN, CDR2 SYDVKM. The length of the CDR3 is 15 residues. V was clipped by 2 bases and J by 5 bases, with 15 bases between them. Filled out from reference TRBV28 and TRBJ2-5, the complete variable domain reads DVKVTQSSRYLVKRTGEKVFLECVQDMDHENMFWYRQDPGLGLRLIYFSYDVKMKEKGDIPEGYSVSREKKERFSLILESASTNQTSMYLCASSLGTQGRETQYFGPGTRLLVL.

This clone was counted a single time. This chain connects TRBV27 to TRBJ1-5, with D perhaps matching TRBD1 (5 bases). Looked up from germline, CDR1 is MNHEY and CDR2 is SMNVEV (reference sequence). Trimming took 5 bases from V and 6 from J, leaving 14 bases between them. The CDR3 totals 14 residues. The CDR3 loop is CASSVAGERQPQHF. CDR3 DNA sequence: TGTGCCAGCAGTGTAGCGGGGGAGCGTCAGCCCCAGCATTTT.

This clone was detected only once. This rearrangement joins TRBV7-2 to TRBJ2-7; perhaps TRBD2 as D (6 bases). The germline gives CDR1 SGHTA, CDR2 FQGNSA. The ends were cut back, 5 bases at V and 2 bases at J, with 13 bases in the middle. The CDR3 extends over 14 amino acids. The CDR3 DNA follows: TGTGCCAGCAGCATTAGCGGAACTGCCTACGAGCAGTACTTC. This sequence encodes CASSISGTAYEQYF.

The chain uses TRBV30 and TRBJ1-1; 9 bases align to TRBD1. The CDR3 is 13 amino acids. Germline V lookup: CDR1 GTSNPN, CDR2 SVGIG (reference sequence). Trimming removed 0 bases from V and 12 bases from J; junction bases left unmatched: 8. The CDR3 here is CAWSVLRDRASFF. CDR3 DNA: TGTGCCTGGAGTGTACTAAGGGACAGGGCATCTTTCTTT.

DNA for the CDR3: TGTGCCAGCAGTGCCTACAGGGAGACGGATGGCTACACCTTC. Translation: CASSAYRETDGYTF. V and J are TRBV6-1 and TRBJ1-2; maybe TRBD1 (6 bases). The V end lost 4 bases, the J end lost 6 bases, and 15 bases lay between the germline ends. The germline V gene has CDR1 MNHNS and CDR2 SASEGT. The CDR3 consists of 14 residues.

The genes are TRBV9 and TRBJ1-6; 7 bases agree with TRBD1. V shed 3 bases, J shed 9 bases, and the junction held 6 bases outside the gene matches. Looked up from germline, CDR1 is SGDLS and CDR2 is YYNGEE. This CDR3 has 14 residues. The CDR3 DNA reads as TGTGCCAGCAGCGGGACAGGCGAGGGTTCACCCCTCCACTTT. Translated: CASSGTGEGSPLHF.

This clone was found once. The J gene is TRBJ1-6, the V gene TRBV11-2, with D uncertain. The ends were cut back, 1 base at V and 8 bases at J, with 18 bases in the middle. Germline V gives CDR1 SGHAT, CDR2 FQNNGV. CDR3 length: 17 residues. CDR3 amino acids: CASSLGPRVVEDSPLHF. The DNA of the CDR3 is TGTGCCAGCAGCTTAGGCCCAAGGGTGGTCGAGGATTCACCCCTCCACTTT.

This clone was recorded once. The rearrangement uses TRBV5-1 and TRBJ1-5; weak D call: TRBD1 (6 bases). The CDR3 length is 17 residues. The ends were cut back, 4 bases at V and 2 bases at J, with 19 bases in the middle. CDR1 SGHRS and CDR2 YFSETQ come from the germline V gene. CDR3 loop: CASSREPTGKGNQPQHF. The CDR3 DNA is TGCGCCAGCAGCCGTGAGCCGACAGGAAAGGGCAATCAGCCCCAGCATTTT.

This clone was seen just once. The chain combines TRBV30 with TRBJ1-4; 10 bases match TRBD1. Germline V gene lookup returns CDR1 GTSNPN and CDR2 SVGIG (reference sequence). Trimming at V came to 1 base and at J to 7 bases, leaving 3 bases not matched to a gene. The CDR3 totals 14 residues. Here the CDR3 DNA reads TGTGCCTGGAGTGGGGACAGGGGCAGTGAAAAACTGTTTTTT. The encoded protein is CAWSGDRGSEKLFF.

The chain joins TRBV2 to TRBJ2-7; weak D call: TRBD2 (7 bases). From germline, CDR1 is SNHLY and CDR2 FYNNEI. This CDR3 region has 12 residues. Trimming stripped 6 bases from V and 6 bases from J, with 12 bases between. CDR3 residues: CASSGGPGEQYF. CDR3 DNA sequence: TGTGCCAGCAGCGGGGGGCCGGGCGAGCAGTACTTC.

This clone showed up just a few times. The sample carries other DNA sequences with the same CDR3. The genes are TRBV6-5 and TRBJ1-4, with TRBD1 matching over 7 bases. The V gene's germline CDR1 is MNHEY and CDR2 SVGAGI. Trimming at V came to 2 bases and at J to 7 bases, leaving 4 bases not matched to a gene. This CDR3 region has 14 residues. The CDR3 DNA reads as TGTGCCAGCAGTTACACAGGGGTGGGTGAAAAACTGTTTTTT. Its protein is CASSYTGVGEKLFF.

This clone was observed a single time. The rearrangement uses TRBV7-2 and TRBJ1-5; D gene uncertain. This CDR3 region has 15 residues. Trimming removed 1 base from V and 4 bases from J, with 11 bases in between. Germline assignment: CDR1 SGHTA and CDR2 FQGNSA. The CDR3 loop is CASSLVNAGNQPQHF. The CDR3, as DNA: TGTGCCAGCAGCTTAGTGAACGCGGGGAATCAGCCCCAGCATTTT.